This paragraph reports one TCR beta chain. This clonotype was counted between two and nine times. This clone's antigen is unknown. No much larger clone is present one base from it, and per-base qualities are unavailable. What the time point label conveys for this sample: patch test 1, 2 weeks after DPC sensitization. The treatment or condition tag for this specimen amounts to: therapeutic diphenylcyclopropenone sensitization with weekly scalp DPC. At every patch-test visit, the blood draw took place before the patch test was put on. Patients were eligible if aged 18 to 70, diagnosed with alopecia and judged suitable for DPC therapy, and pregnant patients were excluded. Total RNA was isolated from unfractionated whole blood collected in Tempus Blood RNA tubes. V is shortened by 5 bases, J by 4 bases, and the region joining them spans 6 bases. The germline V gene encodes CDR1 MNHEY and CDR2 SMNVEV (reference sequence). From its cysteine to its phenylalanine, the CDR3 spans 13 amino acids. CDR3 DNA only is kept here, 39 bases in frame from base 1.

The library relied on RACE. Sequencing was carried out with a NextSeq 500. During library preparation, unique molecular identifiers were attached to individual cDNA molecules so that TCRs could be counted quantitatively and reproducibly. For every blood RNA sample, sequencing covered both the TCR alpha and TCR beta chains. The paper's processing steps were these. Samples had a median of roughly 87,000 TCRs, with a range from roughly 20,000 to 700,000. V, J and CDR3 annotation of the TCR reads was carried out using the Decombinator software suite. To make PS versus PT1 abundance plots, every sample was subsampled to the same number of TCRs (28,000). TCRs were defined as expanded if absent before sensitization and observed at least eight times at the 2-week time point. The public reads were reanalyzed by TCRdb: fastp trimming at Q25, MiXCR alignment, in-frame beta chains only. Identical CDR3 proteins give one entry, which carries the most common genes and DNA. The V and J calls follow TCRdb's processing rather than the paper's. Across this sample there are some 350,000 distinct CDR3 sequences, with approximately 6.3% seen only once. The biggest ten clones account for about 8% of the sample.

This sample is part of a study of human T cells and chemical hapten exposure (dated by TCRdb to about 2021). Background on the whole study: For sensitization, 2% DPC in acetone was applied to an approximately 2 cm by approximately 2 cm area of upper inner arm skin. This study followed changes in the peripheral blood TCR repertoire in vivo during primary and secondary sensitization of alopecia patients to the hapten diphenylcyclopropenone (DPC). Blood for TCR sequencing was provided by twenty-nine alopecia patients at one to four time points (pre-sensitization, 2, 6 and 24 weeks). Most of the patients in the cohort were female, and the cohort covered alopecia areata with under or over 50% scalp involvement, alopecia totalis and alopecia universalis. Throughout the approximately 26-week study period, patients were also given weekly therapeutic DPC doses on the scalp. Patient blood was sampled pre-sensitization (week 0) and at 2, 6 and about 24 weeks after DPC sensitization. Patch testing on the upper back used Finn chambers containing 0.01% DPC, with scoring done after 6 days according to International Contact Dermatitis Research Group standards. The libraries were sequenced as a pool, and the TCR yield per sample differed mostly because of small variations in library volumes within the pool.

Overall study outcomes, separate from this receptor: No change with DPC sensitization was found in the number of TCRs above 1 in 1000 frequency, and no evidence of global repertoire structure alterations was found. Because every patient had alopecia, a presumed autoimmune disease, the patients' immune response might differ from that of healthy individuals. Expanded TCRs formed significantly more large CDR3 similarity clusters than pre-sensitization or healthy control sets, consistent with antigen-driven responses. After repeated subsampling, the strength of the expansion versus patch-test correlation and the threshold at which it became significant changed. Patch test score was positively correlated with the number of PT1 expanded TCRs, with significance at thresholds 8, 16 and 32 but not at 4.

This sequence was found in a woman between 18 and 30 years old with alopecia areata. Some clones in this sample may be carry-over from other donors' samples. This chain joins TRBV27 to TRBJ2-6; the D gene assignment is ambiguous. This specimen consisted of whole blood, obtained in connection with sensitization to the hapten diphenylcyclopropenone (DPC). The CDR3 reads as follows: CASSPFGANVLTF. DNA sequence: TGTGCCAGCAGTCCTTTCGGGGCCAACGTCCTGACTTTC.